Listed here is a single T cell receptor beta chain. Its antigen is still unknown. These data are taken from a study of graft-versus-host responses after intestinal transplantation. Study background: Tacrolimus plus steroids were given to all recipients for about 3 years, preceded by anti-thymocyte globulin induction. Study-level findings and limits: Graft-donor T cell macrochimerism in patients accompanied high graft-versus-host to host-versus-graft clonal ratios in allografts. Investigators detected GvH clones in recipient marrow, with some emerging earlier in ileum or blood. Early after transplant, HvG clones declined as circulating GvH clones peaked.

This CDR3 is built from 15 residues. Germline values: CDR1 SEHNR, CDR2 FQNEAQ (reference sequence). Germline trimming cut 5 bases from V and 2 bases from J; bases unmatched to any gene: 8. Generated by immunoSEQ multiplex PCR, the TCRdb table keeps only in-frame clones and is missing some. Here the sample spans around 110,000 clones, 85% to 95% being singletons. V usage is TRBV7-9 and J usage is TRBJ2-7; 8 bases match TRBD1. This sample comprised unstimulated CD8+ T cells sorted from spleen or lymph node cells, obtained before transplant. The receptor was derived from a human donor who was the organ donor for an intestinal transplant. The DNA of the CDR3 is TGTGCCAGCAGCGACTCGAGGACAGGGCCCTACGAGCAGTACTTC. Its translation: CASSDSRTGPYEQYF.